The 30 T cell receptor beta chains reported below all come from one sample, sequenced in a study of human T cells and chemical hapten exposure. A single record per CDR3 protein comes from TCRdb applying MiXCR to the RACE reads. Of around 330,000 distinct CDR3 sequences listed, around 5.5% are singletons. Time point in this sample: pre-sensitization, week 0. The treatment denotes: therapeutic diphenylcyclopropenone sensitization with weekly scalp DPC. Source: whole blood, taken in connection with sensitization to the hapten diphenylcyclopropenone (DPC). Receptors originate from a woman aged 18 to 35 with alopecia areata. Some clones in this sample may be carry-over from other donors' samples.

This clonotype has at least ten counts. This sequence joins TRBV5-5 and TRBJ2-3; D is perhaps TRBD1 (6 bases). Trimming cost V 4 bases and J 3 bases, with 9 bases left between them. The germline gives CDR1 SGHKS, CDR2 YYEKEE (reference sequence). This CDR3 has 13 amino acids. The CDR3, as DNA: TGTGCCAGCAGCGGCGGACAGACAGATACGCAGTATTTT. Amino acid sequence: CASSGGQTDTQYF. Using reference TRBV5-5 and TRBJ2-3 for the parts outside the CDR3, the full variable domain is DAGVTQSPTHLIKTRGQQVTLRCSPISGHKSVSWYQQVLGQGPQFIFQYYEKEERGRGNFPDRFSARQFPNYSSELNVNALLLGDSALYLCASSGGQTDTQYFGPGTRLTVL.

This clonotype appeared a few times. The chain carries TRBV20-1 and TRBJ1-1; D is uncertain. Deletions cut 7 bases from V and 0 bases from J, with 15 bases between. Germline V CDR1 and CDR2: DFQATT, SNEGSKA (reference sequence). This CDR3 has 14 residues. CDR3 nucleotide sequence: TGCAGTGTAAGGCGGACGGCCTTGAACACTGAAGCTTTCTTT. Its protein product is CSVRRTALNTEAFF.

For the CDR3, the DNA is TGTGCCAGCATTCCCTCGATGGGGAACGGGGATCAGCCCCAGCATTTT. It encodes CASIPSMGNGDQPQHF. The chain recombines TRBV6-1 with TRBJ1-5; D gene uncertain. CDR3 size: 16 residues. From germline, CDR1 is MNHNS and CDR2 SASEGT. V was shortened by 7 bases and J by 5 bases, with 21 bases between the two germline ends.

This clonotype was detected many times. The chain carries TRBV29-1 and TRBJ1-1; D is uncertain. This CDR3 contains 12 residues. The V and J ends lost 3 bases and 8 bases respectively, with 13 bases between them. From germline, CDR1 is SQVTM and CDR2 ANQGSEA. The CDR3 loop is CSVDPGLPEAFF. CDR3 bases: TGCAGCGTTGATCCGGGATTACCCGAAGCTTTCTTT.

At least ten counts were recorded for this clonotype. The chain is built from TRBV28 and TRBJ1-2; no reliable D call. V dropped 2 bases and J dropped 3 bases, with 13 bases sitting between them. The germline gives CDR1 MDHEN, CDR2 SYDVKM. This CDR3 is 15 amino acids long. The CDR3 loop is CASSLGGGGDYGYTF. For the CDR3, the DNA is TGTGCCAGCAGTTTAGGCGGAGGCGGTGACTATGGCTACACCTTC.

This clonotype was detected many times. This chain links TRBV20-1 with TRBJ1-1; D is unclear. V dropped 6 bases and J dropped 4 bases, with 15 bases sitting between them. The CDR3 is 13 residues long. Per the germline V gene, CDR1 is DFQATT and CDR2 is SNEGSKA (reference sequence). This CDR3 reads CSAQLGIGTEAFF. In DNA, the CDR3 is TGCAGTGCCCAGTTAGGGATCGGCACTGAAGCTTTCTTT.

The chain combines TRBV27 with TRBJ1-1; the D gene is possibly TRBD1 (5 bases). CDR1 is MNHEY, CDR2 SMNVEV, per germline (reference sequence). The CDR3 runs 15 residues. With 3 bases removed from V and 5 bases from J, the gap between germline ends came to 16 bases. The DNA of the CDR3 is TGTGCCAGCAGTTTCGGGGTAGAGGGGATAACTGAAGCTTTCTTT. Encoded protein: CASSFGVEGITEAFF.

V and J are TRBV5-1 and TRBJ1-1; TRBD1 is a possible D gene (5 bases). Deletions cut 4 bases from V and 5 bases from J, with 21 bases between. The germline gives CDR1 SGHRS, CDR2 YFSETQ. The CDR3 runs to 16 residues. In nucleotides, the CDR3 is TGCGCCAGCAGCCCGACGGCGGGCAGGGCGGGAACTGAAGCTTTCTTT. Amino acids: CASSPTAGRAGTEAFF.

This clonotype was seen many times. The V call is TRBV25-1, the J call TRBJ1-5, with D perhaps matching TRBD1 (6 bases). Deletions cut 7 bases from V and 5 bases from J, with 18 bases between. This CDR3 has 15 residues. Germline CDR1 MGHDK, CDR2 SYGVNS. DNA of the CDR3: TGTGCCAGCAATGAGGGGGGAGAAGGGGATCAGCCCCAGCATTTT. Protein: CASNEGGEGDQPQHF.

The V gene is TRBV19, the J gene TRBJ2-2; 8 bases map to TRBD1. Germline V CDR1 and CDR2: LNHDA, SQIVND (reference sequence). J was trimmed by 5 bases and V by 2 bases; bases with no gene match: 4. This CDR3 is built from 15 residues. As DNA, the CDR3 is TGTGCCAGTAGTATACAGGGGGCGAGGACCGGGGAGCTGTTTTTT. The encoded protein is CASSIQGARTGELFF.

This clonotype showed up many times. The V and J genes are TRBV6-1 and TRBJ2-5; 9 nucleotides match TRBD2. V was pared by 7 bases and J by 6 bases, with 6 bases of the junction left unmatched. CDR1 and CDR2 from the germline V gene are MNHNS and SASEGT. The CDR3 covers 13 residues. The CDR3 spells CASTSGDSKTQYF. For the CDR3, the DNA is TGTGCCAGCACTAGCGGGGACTCGAAGACCCAGTACTTC.

This clonotype was observed at least ten times. The chain uses TRBV6-5 and TRBJ1-1; D remains ambiguous. Germline V gene sequence: CDR1 MNHEY, CDR2 SVGAGI. The V end lost 0 bases, the J end lost 5 bases, and 13 bases lay between the germline ends. The CDR3 is 15 amino acids. The CDR3 loop is CASSYSFLETTEAFF. DNA for the CDR3: TGTGCCAGCAGTTACTCGTTTCTGGAGACAACTGAAGCTTTCTTT.

This clonotype was counted ten times or more. This chain connects TRBV6-2 or TRBV6-3 to TRBJ1-5, with TRBD1 as a possible D gene (6 bases). V was pared by 7 bases and J by 6 bases, with 13 bases between. Germline V gives CDR1 MNHEY, CDR2 SVGEGT. The CDR3 loop spans 13 amino acids. This chain's CDR3 is CASTWTEGQPQHF. The CDR3 DNA sequence: TGTGCCAGCACCTGGACAGAGGGTCAGCCCCAGCATTTT.

Only a few counts were recorded for this clonotype. This chain joins TRBV2 and TRBJ1-2; D is uncertain. This CDR3 is built from 12 residues. Looked up from germline, CDR1 is SNHLY and CDR2 is FYNNEI. Trimming removed 6 bases from V and 6 bases from J, with 11 bases in between. CDR3 sequence reads: CASRGIGDGYTF. CDR3 sequence (DNA): TGTGCCAGCAGGGGGATCGGGGATGGCTACACCTTC.

This chain joins TRBV12-3 or TRBV12-4 and TRBJ2-1; 7 positions match TRBD2. This CDR3 comprises 17 residues. Trimming removed 7 bases from V and 8 bases from J; junction bases left unmatched: 20. This CDR3 reads CASTRERGASLLDEQFF. The CDR3 DNA sequence: TGTGCCAGCACCCGAGAGCGGGGAGCCTCTCTTCTTGATGAGCAGTTCTTC.

The V and J genes are TRBV6-2 or TRBV6-3 and TRBJ2-7; the D gene is possibly TRBD1 (6 bases). The CDR3 is made up of 12 amino acids. Germline lookup yields CDR1 MNHEY and CDR2 SVGEGT. V lost 5 bases to trimming and J lost 7 bases, with 12 bases between them. The chain's CDR3 is CASSLTGKEQYF. The CDR3 nucleotides are TGTGCCAGCAGTCTTACAGGGAAGGAGCAGTACTTC.

This clonotype was found many times. This rearrangement joins TRBV29-1 to TRBJ2-7; D unresolved. The CDR3 spans 12 residues. Germline V gene sequence: CDR1 SQVTM, CDR2 ANQGSEA. V lost 4 bases and J lost 0, with 7 bases in between. DNA of the CDR3: TGCAGCGTTGTGCAGGCCTCCTACGAGCAGTACTTC. It translates to CSVVQASYEQYF.

Worth noting for this clonotype: Mismatch with germline at one junction end may stem from a read error. The chain joins TRBV6-5 to TRBJ1-5; D remains unclear. The CDR3 runs 16 residues. Germline values: CDR1 MNHEY, CDR2 SVGAGI. CDR3 nucleotides: TGTGCCAGCAGTTACTCAGGAAGCCAGGCAAATCAGCCCCAGAATTTT. It is translated as CASSYSGSQANQPQNF.

V is TRBV14 and J is TRBJ1-5; 7 bases fit TRBD1. V shed 1 base and J 5 bases; nucleotides not matched to a gene: 2. Germline V gene data show CDR1 as SGHDN and CDR2 as FVKESK. The CDR3 has 14 residues. CDR3 sequence (DNA): TGTGCCAGCAGCCAAGGAGGGGGCGATCAGCCCCAGCATTTT. Translating it yields CASSQGGGDQPQHF.

The chain links TRBV4-1 to TRBJ2-3; no reliable D call. V was trimmed by 1 base and J by 2 bases, leaving 7 bases between them. Germline CDR1 MGHRA, CDR2 YSYEKL. This CDR3 region has 14 residues. The CDR3 loop is CASSQVQTTDTQYF. CDR3 DNA: TGCGCCAGCAGCCAAGTCCAGACCACAGATACGCAGTATTTT.

This chain joins TRBV7-2 and TRBJ1-3; unclear D gene. This CDR3 contains 16 residues. Trimming stripped 1 base from V and 0 bases from J, with 10 bases between. Per germline, CDR1 SGHTA and CDR2 FQGNSA. The CDR3 is CASSLVGTSSGNTIYF. Here the CDR3 DNA reads TGTGCCAGCAGCTTAGTTGGAACGAGCTCTGGAAACACCATATATTTT.

This clonotype was observed a few times. The genes are TRBV7-8 and TRBJ1-4; a possible D gene is TRBD1 (5 bases). The CDR3 runs 16 residues. The V gene's germline CDR1 is SGHVS and CDR2 FQNEAQ. Trimming removed 3 bases at V and 8 bases at J, with 19 bases between. CDR3 sequence reads: CASSFFTLFPGEKLFF. As DNA, the CDR3 is TGTGCCAGCAGCTTCTTTACCCTCTTCCCAGGGGAAAAACTGTTTTTT.

This clonotype was counted between two and nine times. The chain is built from TRBV12-3 or TRBV12-4 and TRBJ2-7; 7 bases are shared with TRBD1. Trimming cost V 6 bases and J 2 bases; bases outside gene matches: 7. This CDR3 is 14 amino acids long. CDR3 residues: CASRPGTEAYEQYF. The CDR3 DNA reads TGTGCCAGCAGACCCGGGACAGAAGCCTACGAGCAGTACTTC.

This clonotype was picked up many times. The V call is TRBV20-1, the J call TRBJ1-1; the D is unclear. The CDR3 runs to 12 residues. Germline lookup yields CDR1 DFQATT and CDR2 SNEGSKA (reference sequence). V lost 5 bases and J lost 0, with 7 bases in between. CDR3 sequence (DNA): TGCAGTGCTCCTGACATGAACACTGAAGCTTTCTTT. It codes for CSAPDMNTEAFF.

The V gene is TRBV4-3, the J gene TRBJ1-3; D unclear. Trimming removed 0 bases at V and 1 base at J, with 13 bases between. The CDR3 contains 17 residues. The V gene's germline CDR1 is LGHNA and CDR2 YSLEER. The CDR3 sequence: CASSQESSGWSGNTIYF. For the CDR3, the DNA is TGCGCCAGCAGCCAAGAGAGTTCCGGGTGGTCTGGAAACACCATATATTTT.

This sequence joins TRBV9 and TRBJ2-1, with D possibly being TRBD2 (5 bases). The V end lost 3 bases, the J end lost 3 bases, and 19 bases lay between the germline ends. The V gene's germline CDR1 is SGDLS and CDR2 YYNGEE. The CDR3 contains 17 residues. The CDR3 protein is CASSARGLGGLYNEQFF. The CDR3 coding sequence is TGTGCCAGCAGCGCCCGAGGGTTAGGAGGACTCTACAATGAGCAGTTCTTC.

This clonotype has only a few counts. The chain joins TRBV12-3 or TRBV12-4 to TRBJ2-1; 8 nucleotides agree with TRBD2. The CDR3 covers 16 residues. The J segment lost 9 bases and the V segment lost 7 bases, leaving 17 bases of the junction unmatched. This CDR3 reads CASNRPRGGLDLEQFF. Here the CDR3 DNA reads TGTGCCAGCAATCGACCCCGGGGGGGCCTGGATCTTGAGCAGTTCTTC.

This clonotype has just a few counts. The V gene is TRBV18, the J gene TRBJ2-3; D is perhaps TRBD1 (5 bases). The V end was cut by 5 bases, the J end by 2 bases, with 14 bases between. Per the germline V gene, CDR1 is KGHSH and CDR2 is LQKENI. This CDR3 has 15 residues. The CDR3 nucleotides are TGTGCCAGCTCAGAACAGGTTACCGCCACAGATACGCAGTATTTT. The encoded protein is CASSEQVTATDTQYF.

This clonotype was observed a handful of times. This chain uses TRBV5-1 with TRBJ1-2, with D perhaps matching TRBD1 (5 bases). Germline CDR1 and CDR2: SGHRS and YFSETQ. The CDR3 runs to 14 residues. Trimming pared 3 bases from V and 6 bases from J, leaving 15 bases between. DNA of the CDR3: TGCGCCAGCAGCTCCAGTCCAGGGAGCCATGGCTACACCTTC. It encodes CASSSSPGSHGYTF.

Ten or more counts support this clonotype. The chain has TRBV6-2 or TRBV6-3 and TRBJ1-5, with D hard to call. V lost 6 bases and J 5 bases, leaving 11 bases between the germline ends. Germline loops: CDR1 MNHEY, CDR2 SVGEGT. CDR3 length: 13 residues. The CDR3 here is CASSQSTHQPQHF. The CDR3 region has the DNA TGTGCCAGCAGCCAGAGCACGCATCAGCCCCAGCATTTT.